The sample holds many counts of the clone carrying this TCR beta chain. The V and J ends lost 4 bases and 4 bases respectively, with 11 bases between them. Germline assignment: CDR1 SGHKS and CDR2 YYEKEE (reference sequence). The CDR3 totals 13 residues. A second roughly 6 to 11 cycle PCR used barcoded and J-beta primers. MiXCR, run by TCRdb on the 5' RACE reads, gives a single entry per CDR3 protein. Here the sample spans roughly 900,000 distinct CDR3 sequences, more than 25% being singletons. The sample belongs to a study of blood T cells in healthy people across ages. The rearrangement uses TRBV5-5 and TRBJ2-5; D is ambiguous. This TCR was sampled from a woman at least 80 years old in good health. The sequencing input was blood. CDR3 bases: TGTGCCAGCAGCCCCTTGGGCAGAGAGACCCAGTACTTC. This sequence encodes CASSPLGRETQYF.